A selection of T cell receptor beta chains follows, all from one sample in a study of control samples from healthy donors and cancer patients. The protocol was immunoSEQ multiplex PCR, while the TCRdb copy is restricted to in-frame clones and leaves out a portion. The table has roughly 130,000 clones, about 88% seen once. The source material was blood. The origin of the receptors is a man aged 50 to 60 in good health. CDR3s include the opening cysteine and the closing phenylalanine or tryptophan. The order of the fields is CDR3 length, V gene, J gene, CDR3 protein.

cdr3_length: 15; v_call: TRBV28; j_call: TRBJ1-5; cdr3_aa: CASSKGGRGNQPQHF
cdr3_length: 12; v_call: TRBV28; j_call: TRBJ1-1; cdr3_aa: CASSHRNTEAFF
cdr3_length: 16; v_call: TRBV14; j_call: TRBJ1-2; cdr3_aa: CASSQVMNSYFYGYTF
cdr3_length: 14; v_call: TRBV19; j_call: TRBJ1-1; cdr3_aa: CASSNQGRYTEAFF
cdr3_length: 14; v_call: TRBV6-6; j_call: TRBJ2-7; cdr3_aa: CASSYEGGSYEQYF
cdr3_length: 14; v_call: TRBV11-2; j_call: TRBJ1-1; cdr3_aa: CASSDRETWKEAFF
cdr3_length: 14; v_call: TRBV10-3; j_call: TRBJ2-7; cdr3_aa: CAIQVGQGGYEQYF
cdr3_length: 16; v_call: TRBV7-8; j_call: TRBJ1-1; cdr3_aa: CASSLAYSQGGTEAFF
cdr3_length: 11; v_call: TRBV20-1; j_call: TRBJ2-7; cdr3_aa: CRGDRDYEQYF
cdr3_length: 15; v_call: TRBV18; j_call: TRBJ2-5; cdr3_aa: CASSPLGQPQETQYF
cdr3_length: 16; v_call: TRBV5-1; j_call: TRBJ2-3; cdr3_aa: CASSLVAWASGATQYF
cdr3_length: 15; v_call: TRBV5-1; j_call: TRBJ2-5; cdr3_aa: CASSSTGTSGGRKYF
cdr3_length: 15; v_call: TRBV19; j_call: TRBJ1-5; cdr3_aa: CASSITGLGNQPQHF
cdr3_length: 17; v_call: TRBV11-2; j_call: TRBJ1-1; cdr3_aa: CASSPRRGRSRNTEAFF
cdr3_length: 16; v_call: TRBV5-5; j_call: TRBJ2-7; cdr3_aa: CASSRPLGQEYYEQYF
cdr3_length: 13; v_call: TRBV24-1; j_call: TRBJ1-1; cdr3_aa: CATSDPTRAEAFF
cdr3_length: 14; v_call: TRBV3-1/TRBV3-2; j_call: TRBJ1-4; cdr3_aa: CASSRQDRKEKLFF
cdr3_length: 10; v_call: TRBV2; j_call: TRBJ2-5; cdr3_aa: CASRQETQYF
cdr3_length: 16; v_call: TRBV23-1; j_call: TRBJ2-6; cdr3_aa: CASSQPAGTGANVLTF
cdr3_length: 15; v_call: TRBV13; j_call: TRBJ2-5; cdr3_aa: CASSFGPGAKETQYF
cdr3_length: 12; v_call: TRBV5-1; j_call: TRBJ2-6; cdr3_aa: CASSPDFNVLTF
cdr3_length: 11; v_call: TRBV28; j_call: TRBJ1-1; cdr3_aa: CASSLITEAFF
cdr3_length: 20; v_call: TRBV11-3; j_call: TRBJ2-7; cdr3_aa: CASSSGGPTSGVEGSYEQYF
cdr3_length: 14; v_call: TRBV5-5; j_call: TRBJ1-6; cdr3_aa: CASSLWGGNSPLHF
cdr3_length: 16; v_call: TRBV28; j_call: TRBJ1-2; cdr3_aa: CASVPLGGRANYGYTF
cdr3_length: 15; v_call: TRBV7-2; j_call: TRBJ2-3; cdr3_aa: CASRRDRGETDTQYF
cdr3_length: 13; v_call: TRBV7-2; j_call: TRBJ2-1; cdr3_aa: CASSFVSYNEQFF
cdr3_length: 10; v_call: TRBV30; j_call: TRBJ2-7; cdr3_aa: CAAGRAEQYF
cdr3_length: 15; v_call: TRBV7-3; j_call: TRBJ2-3; cdr3_aa: CASSFGGGSTDTQYF
cdr3_length: 13; v_call: TRBV5-1; j_call: TRBJ2-7; cdr3_aa: CASMSGRSSEQYF
cdr3_length: 20; v_call: TRBV9; j_call: TRBJ2-1; cdr3_aa: CASSASTSGGPQLSYNEQFF
cdr3_length: 16; v_call: TRBV13; j_call: TRBJ1-2; cdr3_aa: CASSRWTGFRGNGYTF
cdr3_length: 12; v_call: TRBV28; j_call: TRBJ1-2; cdr3_aa: CASRTENYGYTF
cdr3_length: 13; v_call: TRBV29-1; j_call: TRBJ1-2; cdr3_aa: CSVVGQGLRGYTF
cdr3_length: 11; v_call: TRBV28; j_call: TRBJ2-7; cdr3_aa: CASSPGHEQYF
cdr3_length: 21; v_call: TRBV5-1; j_call: TRBJ2-6; cdr3_aa: CASSRDYSAWREYSGANVLTF
cdr3_length: 13; v_call: TRBV24-1; j_call: TRBJ1-2; cdr3_aa: CATSVGQGTSYTF
cdr3_length: 15; v_call: TRBV7-3; j_call: TRBJ2-1; cdr3_aa: CASSLTGGLDNEQFF
cdr3_length: 14; v_call: TRBV18; j_call: TRBJ1-6; cdr3_aa: CASSPSQGNSPLHF
cdr3_length: 17; v_call: TRBV28; j_call: TRBJ2-5; cdr3_aa: CASSTGTSGGKQETQYF
cdr3_length: 16; v_call: TRBV9; j_call: TRBJ1-2; cdr3_aa: CASSPSTGLRPDGYTF
cdr3_length: 12; v_call: TRBV9; j_call: TRBJ2-2; cdr3_aa: CASSVMTGELFF
cdr3_length: 16; v_call: TRBV15; j_call: TRBJ2-5; cdr3_aa: CATSREDRVPWETQYF
cdr3_length: 15; v_call: TRBV9; j_call: TRBJ1-4; cdr3_aa: CASSLDSTTNEKLFF
cdr3_length: 15; v_call: TRBV28; j_call: TRBJ2-1; cdr3_aa: CASRAASGGRDEQFF
cdr3_length: 16; v_call: TRBV19; j_call: TRBJ1-1; cdr3_aa: CASRSGLAGVNTEAFF
cdr3_length: 15; v_call: TRBV4-1; j_call: TRBJ1-1; cdr3_aa: CASSQAYRGRTEAFF
cdr3_length: 12; v_call: TRBV3-1/TRBV3-2; j_call: TRBJ1-2; cdr3_aa: CASSRGANGYTF
cdr3_length: 15; v_call: TRBV10-3; j_call: TRBJ1-5; cdr3_aa: CAIGDTGGIIQPQHF
cdr3_length: 15; v_call: TRBV12-5; j_call: TRBJ2-2; cdr3_aa: CASGQTFQNTGELFF
cdr3_length: 13; v_call: TRBV14; j_call: TRBJ1-5; cdr3_aa: CASSQGGNQPQHF
cdr3_length: 14; v_call: TRBV3-1/TRBV3-2; j_call: TRBJ1-6; cdr3_aa: CASSSTGINSPLHF
cdr3_length: 16; v_call: TRBV19; j_call: TRBJ2-7; cdr3_aa: CASSMGLVPTVLEQYF